The clone carrying this TCR beta chain was seen just once. The target antigen is unknown. Random hexamers were used to reverse transcribe the RNA input (about 0.45 to 1 ug). One entry per CDR3 protein, called by TCRdb with MiXCR from the immunoSEQ multiplex PCR reads. The sample lists more than 110,000 distinct CDR3 sequences, roughly 94% seen once, with about 0.14% in the top ten. The CDR3 covers 19 residues. The germline CDR1 and CDR2 sequences are DFQATT and SNEGSKA (reference sequence). Trimming shortened V by 3 bases and J by 0 bases, and 21 bases separated the two germline ends. The data belong to a study of CD8 T cells in Susac syndrome. Overall study findings and caveats: The CD4+ T cell repertoire of patients with Susac syndrome showed no detectable clonal expansion. A relatively small number of individuals underwent TCR sequencing and HLA analysis.

The chain uses TRBV20-1 and TRBJ1-6; D is undetermined. The material sequenced was CD4+ T cells from PBMCs. The receptor comes from a human donor with Susac syndrome. CDR3 region: CSARLTKDALSSYNSPLHF. The CDR3 DNA is TGCAGTGCTAGGTTGACCAAGGACGCCCTTAGCTCCTATAATTCACCCCTCCACTTT.